This entry lists 4 T cell receptor beta chains sequenced from one sample in a study of shared clonotypes between healthy human individuals. This table comes from immunoSEQ multiplex PCR, and its TCRdb copy is limited to in-frame clones, with some not included. The sample has about 110,000 clones, 55% to 70% seen once. The sample was memory CD8+ T cells sorted from blood. Stated subset: CD45RO+ cells pooled with CCR7-negative TemRA cells. The receptors come from a woman between 25 and 40 years old in good health.

The chain recombines TRBV18 with TRBJ2-5, with D hard to call. V was cut by 6 bases and J by 11 bases, with 19 bases left in between. The germline V gene has CDR1 KGHSH and CDR2 LQKENI. The CDR3 is 13 amino acids. In DNA form, the CDR3 reads TGTGCCAGCTCTCGAAAGGCCCCCAGAAAGCAGTACTTC. The encoded protein is CASSRKAPRKQYF. The whole variable domain, remainder taken from reference TRBV18 and TRBJ2-5, is NAGVMQNPRHLVRRRGQEARLRCSPMKGHSHVYWYRQLPEEGLKFMVYLQKENIIDESGMPKERFSAEFPKEGPSILRIQQVVRGDSAAYFCASSRKAPRKQYFGPGTRLLVL.

The rearrangement uses TRBV27 and TRBJ2-7; a possible D gene is TRBD1 (6 bases). Trimming took off 10 bases at V and 9 bases at J, with 25 bases between the two ends. The CDR3 sequence is 14 residues long. The germline gives CDR1 MNHEY, CDR2 SMNVEV (reference sequence). The CDR3 sequence is CATRQDATRGRQYF. Written as DNA, the CDR3 is TGTGCCACGAGACAGGACGCCACCCGAGGTAGGCAGTACTTC.

V is TRBV6-6 and J is TRBJ1-1; D gene uncertain. In germline, CDR1 is MNHNY, CDR2 SVGAGI (reference sequence). The V end was cut by 2 bases, the J end by 1 base, with 8 bases between. The CDR3 covers 14 residues. Written as DNA, the CDR3 is TGTGCCAGCAGTTACCTTAAGGGGAACACTGAAGCTTTCTTT. As protein: CASSYLKGNTEAFF.

A single count supports this clone. The chain has TRBV5-6 and TRBJ1-5, with D possibly being TRBD1 (5 bases). CDR3 length: 16 amino acids. Germline V gene lookup returns CDR1 SGHDT and CDR2 YYEEEE. V shed 4 bases and J shed 5 bases, with 19 bases lying between them. CDR3 bases: TGTGCCAGCAGCCTTGGTTATGGGGCTGGTTATCAGCCCCAGCATTTT. Translated, it gives CASSLGYGAGYQPQHF.